A selection of T cell receptor beta chains follows, all from one sample in a study of CD8 T cell repertoires and HIV-1 epitope variants. These TCRs' antigens remain unknown. The assay was immunoSEQ multiplex PCR, and TCRdb's table has in-frame clones only and misses some. The sample records fewer than 6,500 clones, under 70% being singletons. Sequenced: cultured CD8+ T cells derived from PBMCs. These receptors were collected from a male donor with HIV. Both conserved end residues are part of each CDR3. Each record gives: clone size, V gene, J gene, D gene, CDR3 protein, CDR3 DNA. A D gene is named only where the DNA matches it firmly. Rows may omit the clone size; those that give it use once, few, many or a size class.

>NA|TRBV5-6|TRBJ2-5|NA
CASSLGAQETQYF
TGTGCCAGCAGCCTCGGGGCGCAAGAGACCCAGTACTTC
>NA|TRBV6-5|TRBJ2-7|TRBD2
CASRPLAGGDYEQYF
TGTGCCAGCAGACCACTAGCGGGGGGGGACTACGAGCAGTACTTC
>NA|TRBV4-1|TRBJ1-6|NA
CASSLNTGANSPLHF
TGCGCCAGCAGCCTCAATACGGGGGCCAATTCACCCCTCCACTTT
>NA|TRBV28|TRBJ2-7|NA
CASSFPLGDSTYEQYF
TGTGCCAGCAGTTTCCCCCTTGGTGACAGTACCTACGAGCAGTACTTC
>NA|TRBV28|TRBJ2-1|NA
CASLTTSKDEQFF
TGTGCCAGCCTGACTACTAGCAAGGATGAGCAGTTCTTC
>NA|TRBV28|TRBJ1-1|TRBD1
CASSSGQGYTEAFF
TGTGCCAGCAGTTCCGGACAGGGGTACACTGAAGCTTTCTTT
>NA|TRBV28|TRBJ1-1|TRBD1
CASAIQGGDTEAFF
TGTGCCAGCGCCATCCAGGGGGGAGACACTGAAGCTTTCTTT
>few|TRBV7-8|TRBJ2-1|TRBD2
CASSSSFWTSVNNEQFF
TGTGCCAGCAGCTCTAGCTTCTGGACTAGCGTAAACAATGAGCAGTTCTTC
>few|TRBV18|TRBJ1-4|NA
CASSLTARGANEKLFF
TGTGCCAGCTCACTGACGGCTCGTGGAGCTAATGAAAAACTGTTTTTT
>few|TRBV28|TRBJ1-1|TRBD1
CASSLVDRGNTEAFF
TGTGCCAGCAGTTTGGTGGACAGGGGGAACACTGAAGCTTTCTTT
>few|TRBV4-1|TRBJ2-7|TRBD2
CASSHGTSGSYEQYF
TGCGCCAGCAGCCACGGGACTAGCGGGAGCTACGAGCAGTACTTC
>NA|TRBV5-1|TRBJ1-1|NA
CASSLIPPTLNTEAFF
TGCGCCAGCAGCTTGATCCCGCCCACCTTGAACACTGAAGCTTTCTTT
>NA|TRBV29-1|TRBJ1-3|NA
CSVVLPSGNTIYF
TGCAGCGTTGTACTTCCCTCTGGAAACACCATATATTTT
>few|TRBV27|TRBJ1-1|NA
CASSLSSRNEAFF
TGTGCCAGCAGTTTATCGTCCCGGAATGAAGCTTTCTTT
>once|TRBV4-1|TRBJ1-2|TRBD1
CASSLGDSGRGGYTF
TGTGCCAGCAGCCTAGGGGACAGCGGGAGGGGTGGCTACACCTTC
>NA|TRBV28|TRBJ2-3|NA
CASINEVPSTDTQYF
TGTGCCAGCATTAACGAGGTCCCAAGCACAGATACGCAGTATTTT
>NA|TRBV9|TRBJ2-2|NA
CASSEQDTGELFF
TGTGCCAGCAGCGAACAGGACACCGGGGAGCTGTTTTTT
>NA|TRBV5-1|TRBJ1-6|TRBD1
CASSLVPGQGSSPLHF
TGCGCCAGCAGCTTGGTCCCCGGACAGGGGAGTTCACCCCTCCACTTT
>NA|TRBV27|TRBJ2-1|TRBD2
CASSLPLLSGGRGEQFF
TGTGCCAGCAGTTTACCCCTATTGAGCGGGGGGCGGGGTGAGCAGTTCTTC
>NA|TRBV6-4|TRBJ2-3|TRBD2
CASSDSTSGGADTQYF
TGTGCCAGCAGTGACTCAACTAGCGGGGGGGCAGATACGCAGTATTTT
>NA|TRBV5-1|TRBJ2-4|NA
CASSATSGTTFQNIQYF
TGCGCCAGCAGCGCTACCTCGGGGACGACGTTCCAAAACATTCAGTACTTC
>NA|TRBV6-1|TRBJ2-7|TRBD1
CASSSDRESYEQYF
TGTGCCAGCAGCTCTGACAGGGAGTCCTACGAGCAGTACTTC